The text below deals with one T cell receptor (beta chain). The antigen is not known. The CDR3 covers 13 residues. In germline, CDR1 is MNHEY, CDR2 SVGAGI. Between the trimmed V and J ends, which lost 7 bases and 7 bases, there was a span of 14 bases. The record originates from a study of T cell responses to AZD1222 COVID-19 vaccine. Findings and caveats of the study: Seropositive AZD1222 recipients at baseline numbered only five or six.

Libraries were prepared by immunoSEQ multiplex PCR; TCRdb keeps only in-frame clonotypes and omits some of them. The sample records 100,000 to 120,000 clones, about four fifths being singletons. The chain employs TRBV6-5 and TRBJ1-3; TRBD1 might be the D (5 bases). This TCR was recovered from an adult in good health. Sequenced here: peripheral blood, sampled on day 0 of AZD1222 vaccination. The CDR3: CASKAPGVNTIYF. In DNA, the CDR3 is TGTGCCAGCAAGGCCCCGGGGGTGAACACCATATATTTT.